This entry lists 13 T cell receptor beta chains sequenced from one sample in a study of T-cell memory formation after mild COVID-19. TCRdb passed the 5' RACE reads through MiXCR, listing each CDR3 protein once. Here the sample spans about 140,000 distinct CDR3 sequences, 13% to 15% being singletons. The sequencing input was PBMCs or a T cell subset sorted from them (not recorded which). These receptors were collected from an adult woman who had mild COVID-19 (a few samples of this study predate the infection). Cell type and time point are not known.

This clonotype was seen many times. The chain uses TRBV9 and TRBJ1-1; D gene ambiguous. CDR3 size: 15 residues. The germline V and J ends were trimmed by 2 bases and 1 base, with 12 bases remaining between them. Germline V lookup: CDR1 SGDLS, CDR2 YYNGEE. In nucleotides, the CDR3 is TGTGCCAGCAGCGTTAATTCGGGCAAGAACACTGAAGCTTTCTTT. It codes for CASSVNSGKNTEAFF.

The V and J genes are TRBV27 and TRBJ2-7; TRBD1 aligns across 8 bases. Trimming at V came to 6 bases and at J to 5 bases, leaving 6 bases not matched to a gene. CDR1 is MNHEY and CDR2 is SMNVEV in the germline V gene (reference sequence). The CDR3 has 13 amino acids. This chain's CDR3 is CASSWTGRNEQYF. CDR3 coding DNA: TGTGCCAGCAGCTGGACAGGGAGAAACGAGCAGTACTTC.

This clonotype occurred a few times. The gene calls are TRBV5-1 and TRBJ1-1; no firm D call. This CDR3 is built from 14 residues. Trimming pared 0 bases from V and 7 bases from J, leaving 13 bases between. Germline V CDR1 and CDR2: SGHRS, YFSETQ. CDR3 nucleotide sequence: TGCGCCAGCAGCTTGGGATCTGGATTAGGTGAAGCTTTCTTT. Its protein is CASSLGSGLGEAFF.

This clonotype has just a few counts. The V call is TRBV5-5, the J call TRBJ2-7, with TRBD1 identical over 7 bases. After removal of 4 bases from V and 4 bases from J, the junction contained 11 bases not matched to a gene. The V gene's germline CDR1 is SGHKS and CDR2 YYEKEE (reference sequence). CDR3 length: 15 amino acids. CDR3 residues: CASSLFRDSVYEQYF. CDR3 DNA: TGTGCCAGCAGCCTATTCCGGGACAGCGTTTACGAGCAGTACTTC. Based on the CDR3 plus reference TRBV5-5 and TRBJ2-7, the full variable domain is DAGVTQSPTHLIKTRGQQVTLRCSPISGHKSVSWYQQVLGQGPQFIFQYYEKEERGRGNFPDRFSARQFPNYSSELNVNALLLGDSALYLCASSLFRDSVYEQYFGPGTRLTVT.

The chain uses TRBV6-1 and TRBJ1-1; TRBD1 might be the D (6 bases). V was clipped by 0 bases and J by 6 bases, with 11 bases between them. CDR3 length: 14 residues. The germline V gene encodes CDR1 MNHNS and CDR2 SASEGT. The CDR3, as DNA: TGTGCCAGCAGTGAAGCTGGGGGCCTGGCTGAAGCTTTCTTT. Its translation: CASSEAGGLAEAFF.

V gene TRBV6-1 combines with J gene TRBJ2-7, with 8 bases aligning to TRBD1. Germline V CDR1 and CDR2: MNHNS, SASEGT. This CDR3 contains 17 residues. The V and J ends lost 4 bases and 0 bases, in that order; junction bases with no gene match: 11. In nucleotides, the CDR3 is TGTGCCAGCAGTGGTAAGGGGACAGGCCGACTCTCCTACGAGCAGTACTTC. Protein: CASSGKGTGRLSYEQYF.

This clonotype was observed at least ten times. CDR3: CASTPGLGTDTQYF. The CDR3 bases are TGTGCCAGCACCCCGGGACTGGGCACAGATACGCAGTATTTT. The rearrangement joins TRBV7-9 to TRBJ2-3, with D perhaps matching TRBD2 (6 bases). The ends were cut back, 7 bases at V and 1 base at J, with 12 bases in the middle. CDR3 length: 14 residues. The germline V gene has CDR1 SEHNR and CDR2 FQNEAQ (reference sequence).

The rearrangement joins TRBV20-1 to TRBJ2-1; the D gene could be TRBD1 or TRBD2 (5 bases each). V lost 6 bases and J lost 7, with 16 bases in between. Germline lookup yields CDR1 DFQATT and CDR2 SNEGSKA (reference sequence). This CDR3 contains 13 residues. This chain's CDR3 is CSAVRLGENEQFF. The CDR3 DNA is TGCAGTGCCGTCAGGCTGGGGGAGAATGAGCAGTTCTTC.

The J gene is TRBJ2-1, the V gene TRBV6-4; the D is unclear. The CDR3 is 15 amino acids. Per germline, CDR1 MRHNA and CDR2 SNTAGT. Trimming removed 5 bases at V and 1 base at J, with 12 bases between. CDR3 sequence reads: CASSRRHESYNEQFF. In DNA, the CDR3 is TGTGCCAGCAGTAGACGACACGAGTCCTACAATGAGCAGTTCTTC.

The chain recombines TRBV7-9 with TRBJ2-3, with TRBD1 identical over 9 bases. This CDR3 is 18 amino acids long. Unmatched junction bases numbered 19, after V lost 4 bases and J lost 8 bases. Germline CDR1 and CDR2: SEHNR and FQNEAQ (reference sequence). CDR3 nucleotide sequence: TGTGCCAGCAGCTCTAGTCCCGGGACAGGGCAATCTTCGAGTACGCAGTATTTT. Amino acids: CASSSSPGTGQSSSTQYF.

Note on this clonotype: Just one base apart from a much larger clone, this may be a read error. The rearrangement uses TRBV12-3 or TRBV12-4 and TRBJ1-2; no definite D call. V was cut by 5 bases and J by 3 bases, with 16 bases left in between. The CDR3 is 15 residues long. This chain's CDR3 is CASSPRWVSDYGYTF. The DNA for the CDR3 is TGTGCCAGCAGTCCTCGGTGGGTCTCTGACTATGGCTACACCTTC.

This clonotype was observed a handful of times. This chain connects TRBV20-1 to TRBJ2-5; 11 bases match TRBD2. This CDR3 spans 16 amino acids. The V gene end was trimmed by 3 bases and the J gene end by 1 base; junction bases not matched to a gene: 7. CDR1 DFQATT and CDR2 SNEGSKA come from the germline V gene (reference sequence). CDR3 sequence: CSASDGTSGSQETQYF. CDR3 DNA: TGCAGTGCTAGTGACGGGACTAGCGGATCCCAAGAGACCCAGTACTTC.

This clonotype was observed a handful of times. An end of the junction differs from the germline gene, which may be a read error. The J gene is TRBJ2-1, the V gene TRBV4-1; 10 bases are a match to TRBD2. This CDR3 comprises 15 residues. Germline V gene data show CDR1 as MGHRA and CDR2 as YSYEKL. The DNA for the CDR3 is TGCGCCAGCAGCCAAGGGCCAGCGGGGGGGCCCGAGGCCCACTTC. Encoded protein: CASSQGPAGGPEAHF.